Each of the 31 T cell receptor beta chains below was sequenced from the same sample in a study of T cell repertoires in aging, cancer and after chemotherapy. Rearranged V-D-J TRB sequences were amplified with a mixed TRB-A/B primer pool. Each CDR3 protein is one row after TCRdb ran MiXCR on the multiplex PCR reads. The sample lists approximately 5,900 distinct CDR3 sequences; approximately 20% were seen once. Peripheral blood genomic DNA, not sorted cells or RNA, was the template. Sequenced material: blood. Every receptor here comes from a human donor with a blood cancer.

This clonotype was observed once. The rearrangement uses TRBV28 and TRBJ1-2; a weak D match, TRBD1 (5 bases). This CDR3 spans 13 amino acids. Trimming took off 6 bases at V and 4 bases at J, with 12 bases between the two ends. The germline CDR1 and CDR2 sequences are MDHEN and SYDVKM. CDR3 region: CASSLGRGYGYTF. The CDR3 DNA sequence: TGTGCCAGCAGCCTGGGGAGGGGCTATGGCTACACCTTC.

This clonotype qualifies as medium-sized (0.01 to 0.1%). The CDR3 reads CASGLAGGITDTQYF. CDR3 bases: TGCGCCAGCGGACTAGCGGGAGGTATAACAGATACGCAGTATTTT. The chain employs TRBV5-1 and TRBJ2-3, with TRBD2 identical over 14 bases. This CDR3 comprises 15 residues. V shed 7 bases, J shed 3 bases, and the junction held 4 bases outside the gene matches. Germline CDR1 reads SGHRS; CDR2 reads YFSETQ.

Details on this clonotype: At one boundary the junction diverges from the germline segment, which might be a read error. The chain recombines TRBV27 with TRBJ2-7; possibly TRBD2 for D (5 bases). This CDR3 has 15 amino acids. The germline CDR1 and CDR2 sequences are MNHEY and SMNVEV (reference sequence). CDR3 residues: CVSKRKDPGAYEQYF. In nucleotides, the CDR3 is TGTGTCAGCAAAAGGAAGGACCCCGGGGCCTACGAGCAGTACTTC.

Within the sample, this clonotype is medium-sized. The chain joins TRBV19 to TRBJ1-1; D is uncertain. The V gene's germline CDR1 is LNHDA and CDR2 SQIVND (reference sequence). Deletions cut 3 bases from V and 3 bases from J, with 5 bases between. The CDR3 covers 12 residues. In DNA form, the CDR3 reads TGTGCCAGTAGTATTGGCTACACTGAAGCTTTCTTT. Translating it yields CASSIGYTEAFF.

This clonotype was seen a few times. The chain uses TRBV4-3 and TRBJ2-4; 7 bases line up with TRBD1. This CDR3 is 16 amino acids long. Germline CDR1 LGHNA, CDR2 YSLEER. V lost 0 bases to trimming and J lost 3 bases; unmatched junction nucleotides: 5. CDR3 region: CASSQDNRQGKNIQYF. Written as DNA, the CDR3 is TGCGCCAGCAGCCAAGATAACCGACAGGGCAAAAACATTCAGTACTTC.

CDR3 in amino acids: CASSAFAGAGDTQYF. DNA of the CDR3: TGTGCCAGCAGCGCGTTCGCGGGGGCGGGAGATACGCAGTATTTT. The rearrangement uses TRBV6-4 and TRBJ2-3, with D perhaps matching TRBD2 (7 bases). This CDR3 has 15 amino acids. The V end lost 6 bases, the J end lost 5 bases, and 18 bases lay between the germline ends. CDR1 and CDR2 from the germline V gene are MRHNA and SNTAGT.

This clonotype is judged large. The chain joins TRBV6-5 to TRBJ2-2, with 7 bases that match TRBD1. After removal of 4 bases from V and 7 bases from J, the junction contained 6 bases not matched to a gene. CDR1 is MNHEY and CDR2 is SVGAGI in the germline V gene. The CDR3 consists of 14 residues. The CDR3 is CASSLTGPGGELFF. DNA for the CDR3: TGTGCCAGCAGTTTGACAGGGCCTGGCGGGGAGCTGTTTTTT.

This clonotype rates as medium-sized. The rearrangement links TRBV27 to TRBJ2-2, with 14 bases fitting TRBD2. The CDR3 totals 18 residues. V lost 2 bases, J lost 3 bases, and 5 bases stayed unmatched. Germline V gene sequence: CDR1 MNHEY, CDR2 SMNVEV (reference sequence). The CDR3 loop reads CASSLIGTSGGDTGELFF. The CDR3, as DNA: TGTGCCAGCAGTTTAATTGGGACTAGCGGGGGCGACACCGGGGAGCTGTTTTTT.

The chain couples TRBV4-3 to TRBJ2-7; weak D call: TRBD1 (6 bases). V lost 0 bases and J 2 bases, leaving 23 bases between the germline ends. The germline V gene has CDR1 LGHNA and CDR2 YSLEER. The CDR3 is 19 amino acids. CDR3 nucleotide sequence: TGCGCCAGCAGCCAAGAAGCGTCCCGGGACACGAACAGAGCCTACGAGCAGTACTTC. Translation gives CASSQEASRDTNRAYEQYF.

By sample share, this clonotype is medium-sized. V gene TRBV24-1 combines with J gene TRBJ2-1; D call uncertain. The V and J ends lost 1 base and 6 bases respectively, with 3 bases between them. This CDR3 has 12 residues. Germline CDR1 is KGHDR and CDR2 is SFDVKD. Here the CDR3 reads CATSDFGNEQFF. The CDR3 DNA is TGTGCCACCAGTGATTTTGGCAATGAGCAGTTCTTC.

This chain connects TRBV11-1 to TRBJ1-1; D uncertain. V lost 5 bases and J lost 7, with 14 bases in between. This CDR3 has 13 amino acids. Germline CDR1 reads SGHAT; CDR2 reads FQDESV (reference sequence). The CDR3 DNA follows: TGTGCCAGCAGCCAACGTTCCATTGATGAAGCTTTCTTT. Protein: CASSQRSIDEAFF.

The chain uses TRBV20-1 and TRBJ2-7; 7 nucleotides align to TRBD1. V was clipped by 0 bases and J by 3 bases; unmatched bases: 2. CDR1 is DFQATT and CDR2 is SNEGSKA in the germline V gene (reference sequence). CDR3 length: 13 amino acids. The CDR3 here is CSAREGGFYEQYF. In nucleotides, the CDR3 is TGCAGTGCTAGAGAAGGGGGCTTCTACGAGCAGTACTTC.

Remarks on this clonotype: A read error may be the cause here, since a much bigger clone is one base away. The chain joins TRBV6-6 to TRBJ2-7; 7 bases agree with TRBD2. The CDR3 has 16 amino acids. Trimming took 8 bases from V and 0 from J; bases not matched to a gene: 13. In germline, CDR1 is MNHNY, CDR2 SVGAGI (reference sequence). The chain's CDR3 is CASQSTGGSSSYEQYF. The CDR3 region has the DNA TGTGCCAGCCAATCTACGGGGGGAAGTAGCTCCTACGAGCAGTACTTC.

This clonotype has only a few counts. The CDR3 spells CSATRQGPLLGEQYF. The CDR3 DNA reads as TGCAGTGCTACCCGACAGGGGCCTCTACTGGGCGAGCAGTACTTC. V usage is TRBV20-1 and J usage is TRBJ2-7; 8 positions agree with TRBD1. V gave up 4 bases and J gave up 6 bases; unmatched junction bases: 14. The germline gives CDR1 DFQATT, CDR2 SNEGSKA (reference sequence). This CDR3 region has 15 residues.

This clonotype is medium-sized by share. This sequence joins TRBV19 and TRBJ2-3; D may be TRBD1 (5 bases). This CDR3 is 15 amino acids long. V lost 3 bases to trimming and J lost 4 bases, with 14 bases between them. The germline V gene has CDR1 LNHDA and CDR2 SQIVND (reference sequence). CDR3 sequence reads: CASSMNGHEADTQYF. Here the CDR3 DNA reads TGTGCCAGTAGTATGAACGGACATGAGGCAGATACGCAGTATTTT.

Concerning this clonotype: A much larger clone is a single base away; this may be a read error. The V gene is TRBV6-5, the J gene TRBJ1-4, with 7 positions matching TRBD1. Trimming at V came to 0 bases and at J to 3 bases, leaving 10 bases not matched to a gene. The germline gives CDR1 MNHEY, CDR2 SVGAGI. This CDR3 comprises 18 residues. CDR3 sequence (DNA): TGTGCCAGCAGTTACTCGAGGCAGGGGGGGGGGCCTAATGAAAAACTGTTTTTT. This translates into CASSYSRQGGGPNEKLFF.

About this clonotype itself: This sequence may be a read error, since a much larger clone differs from it by one base. The rearrangement joins TRBV6-4 to TRBJ2-3, with D unclear. Looked up from germline, CDR1 is MRHNA and CDR2 is SNTAGT. With 8 bases removed from V and 5 bases from J, the gap between germline ends came to 14 bases. The CDR3 has 13 amino acids. The DNA for the CDR3 is TGTGCCAGCGGTCTAGGGTTTCAAGATACGCAGTATTTT. Translation gives CASGLGFQDTQYF.

Remarks on this clonotype: A much larger clone differs from this one at a single base, so this may be a read error. This sequence joins TRBV6-5 and TRBJ1-5, with a possible D match to TRBD1 (5 bases). This CDR3 spans 15 amino acids. Trimming removed 6 bases at V and 5 bases at J, with 17 bases between. CDR1 is MNHEY, CDR2 SVGAGI, per germline. CDR3 DNA sequence: TGTGCCAGCAGATGGGACCCGGTGACGGATCAGCCCCAGCATTTT. It yields the protein CASRWDPVTDQPQHF.

This clonotype was counted a few times. J is TRBJ2-1 and V is TRBV28; possibly TRBD1 for D (5 bases). This CDR3 region has 16 residues. Germline V gene lookup returns CDR1 MDHEN and CDR2 SYDVKM. Trimming cost V 5 bases and J 1 base, with 15 bases left between them. For the CDR3, the DNA is TGTGCCAGCAGTCCGGTGAAGGGGATGTCCTACAATGAGCAGTTCTTC. Translated: CASSPVKGMSYNEQFF.

This clonotype has only a few counts. This sequence joins TRBV7-2 and TRBJ1-4; TRBD1 might be the D (5 bases). The length of the CDR3 is 14 residues. Per the germline V gene, CDR1 is SGHTA and CDR2 is FQGNSA. Trimming pared 5 bases from V and 3 bases from J, leaving 10 bases between. The CDR3 loop reads CASSPGRANEKLFF. The CDR3 DNA reads TGTGCCAGCAGCCCGGGGCGAGCTAATGAAAAACTGTTTTTT.

This clonotype counts as medium-sized. The chain carries TRBV30 and TRBJ1-4; D uncertain. Germline CDR1 reads GTSNPN; CDR2 reads SVGIG (reference sequence). V lost 0 bases and J lost 7, with 9 bases in between. The CDR3 has 13 amino acids. In DNA, the CDR3 is TGTGCCTGGAGTGTACGGTTGGGTGAAAAACTGTTTTTT. Translation: CAWSVRLGEKLFF.

About this clonotype itself: At one of its ends the junction is not consistent with the germline gene, which may arise from a read error. The chain is built from TRBV6-6 and TRBJ1-3, with D maybe TRBD1 (5 bases). The CDR3 has 15 residues. Germline CDR1 is MNHNY and CDR2 is SVGAGI (reference sequence). The CDR3 bases are TGTGCCTGCAGTTACTCAGGGTTCTCTGGAAACACCATATATTTT. Translated: CACSYSGFSGNTIYF.

By frequency in the sample, this clonotype is medium-sized. In nucleotides, the CDR3 is TGTGCCACCAGCAGAGCGGACCTCGGTGATACGCAGTATTTT. Its translation: CATSRADLGDTQYF. The chain has TRBV15 and TRBJ2-3; no definite D call. The CDR3 runs 14 residues. Germline CDR1 LNHNV, CDR2 YYDKDF (reference sequence). V gave up 1 base and J gave up 6 bases, with 11 bases separating them.

This sequence joins TRBV5-1 and TRBJ1-5; D remains unclear. V dropped 0 bases and J dropped 0 bases, with 1 base sitting between them. The CDR3 has 13 amino acids. From germline, CDR1 is SGHRS and CDR2 YFSETQ. Here the CDR3 DNA reads TGCGCCAGCAGCTTGGATAGCAATCAGCCCCAGCATTTT. Encoded protein: CASSLDSNQPQHF.

The genes are TRBV12-3 or TRBV12-4 and TRBJ1-1; D is undetermined. The CDR3 has 13 residues. Trimming took off 3 bases at V and 1 base at J, with 6 bases between the two ends. The CDR3 protein is CASSLVGNTEAFF. The CDR3 nucleotides read TGTGCCAGCAGTTTGGTAGGGAACACTGAAGCTTTCTTT.

The V call is TRBV19, the J call TRBJ1-6; 9 positions agree with TRBD1. Germline-derived CDR1 and CDR2 are LNHDA and SQIVND (reference sequence). There are 18 residues in the CDR3. Trimming cost V 6 bases and J 7 bases; bases outside gene matches: 16. The CDR3 loop reads CASSLGQGERGDNSPLHF. CDR3 in DNA: TGTGCCAGTAGCCTGGGACAGGGAGAGAGGGGAGACAATTCACCCCTCCACTTT.

In its sample, this clonotype ranks as medium-sized (0.01 to 0.1%). This CDR3 reads CASSSPAGGPDTQYF. The CDR3 DNA is TGTGCCAGCAGCTCTCCGGCAGGGGGCCCAGATACGCAGTATTTT. This chain joins TRBV12-3 or TRBV12-4 and TRBJ2-3; 8 nucleotides align to TRBD1. V was clipped by 6 bases and J by 4 bases; unmatched bases: 9. The CDR3 has 15 residues.

This clonotype was picked up a small number of times. The chain couples TRBV5-1 to TRBJ2-1, with D perhaps TRBD1 (7 bases). With 5 bases removed from V and 1 base from J, the gap between germline ends came to 10 bases. CDR1 and CDR2 from the germline V gene are SGHRS and YFSETQ. The CDR3 consists of 14 residues. The CDR3 region is CASSSGGSYNEQFF. In nucleotides, the CDR3 is TGCGCCAGCAGTTCAGGGGGGTCCTACAATGAGCAGTTCTTC.

In its sample, this clonotype was seen a few times. The genes are TRBV7-9 and TRBJ2-6; no clear D gene. The CDR3 sequence is 14 residues long. Trimming cost V 3 bases and J 13 bases, with 16 bases left between them. Germline CDR1 is SEHNR and CDR2 is FQNEAQ (reference sequence). This chain's CDR3 is CASSFPSGVIVLTF. The CDR3 DNA sequence: TGTGCCAGCAGCTTCCCCTCCGGCGTTATTGTCCTGACTTTC.

This clonotype was seen only once. A read error may explain this, as a much larger clone is one base away. The rearrangement joins TRBV18 to TRBJ1-3, with D perhaps matching TRBD1 (5 bases). The germline CDR1 and CDR2 sequences are KGHSH and LQKENI. CDR3 size: 19 residues. The CDR3 nucleotides read TGTGTCAGCTCACCAACGCAACTGCTTAACGGGGGCTCTGGAAACACCATATATTTT. Translation gives CVSSPTQLLNGGSGNTIYF.

This clonotype is medium-sized within its sample. CDR3 coding DNA: TGTGCCGGGAGGGACAGGGCGACAGATACGCAGTATTTT. Translating gives CAGRDRATDTQYF. The gene calls are TRBV19 and TRBJ2-3, with 9 positions matching TRBD1. Germline-derived CDR1 and CDR2 are LNHDA and SQIVND (reference sequence). V shed 11 bases, J shed 3 bases, and the junction held 6 bases outside the gene matches. This CDR3 spans 13 amino acids.